The 4 T cell receptor beta chains below all came from one sample that was sequenced in a study of T cell clusters in autoimmune cytopenias. TRB amplification used 250 ng of peripheral blood genomic DNA. One tube held mixed TRB-A and TRB-B primer pools for touch-down PCR. For each CDR3 protein, TCRdb gives one entry from its re-call of the multiplex PCR reads, without DNA. Its table lists approximately 15,000 distinct CDR3 sequences. The sample was also reused in another study, on T cell repertoires in aging, cancer and after chemotherapy.

Source material: peripheral blood. These TCRs come from a human donor in good health.

This chain uses TRBV18 with TRBJ2-7; without DNA, the TCRdb call of TRBD2 cannot be checked. CDR3 length: 14 amino acids. From germline, CDR1 is KGHSH and CDR2 LQKENI. CDR3 amino acids: CASSPGTSGNEQYF.

The rearrangement joins TRBV15 to TRBJ2-5; as DNA is missing, the TRBD2 call by TCRdb cannot be tested. CDR1 LNHNV and CDR2 YYDKDF come from the germline V gene (reference sequence). The CDR3 has 19 residues. The CDR3 here is CATSREHELARRDQETQYF.

V is TRBV30 and J is TRBJ2-7; TCRdb indicates TRBD1, and absent DNA this call remains unverified. CDR1 is GTSNPN and CDR2 is SVGIG in the germline V gene (reference sequence). The CDR3 consists of 13 residues. CDR3 protein: CAWSPDRGGLKYF.

The CDR3 is CASSLALGRDTEAFF. J is TRBJ1-1 and V is TRBV11-1. Germline-derived CDR1 and CDR2 are SGHAT and FQDESV (reference sequence). CDR3 length: 15 amino acids.